The present entry profiles one T cell receptor beta chain with its context. Its antigen is not identified. The junction does not match germline at one end; this may be a read error. A sample-barcoded 5' primer and a J-beta primer mix were used in a second PCR of about 7 to 12 cycles. Each cDNA molecule received a tag from a template-switch adaptor that had 12 random nucleotides. The yield of each sample was at least 2.5 million CDR3-containing paired-end reads. One entry per CDR3 protein results from TCRdb running MiXCR on the 5' RACE reads. The sample carries around 1.1 million distinct CDR3 sequences, 35% to 40% recorded once. This CDR3 is 14 amino acids long. CDR1 and CDR2 from the germline V gene are SGHRS and YFSETQ. This sample is drawn from a study of blood T cells in healthy people across ages. Study-wide results and caveats: Higher diversity and more naive CD4+ cells were features of long-lived donors, compared to aged donors.

The sequenced material came from blood. The rearrangement joins TRBV5-1 to TRBJ1-2, with D maybe TRBD1 (6 bases). The clonotype originates from a man younger than 35 in good health. The CDR3: CASGFQDSKYGYTF. As DNA, the CDR3 is TGCGCCAGCGGCTTTCAGGACAGCAAATATGGCTACACCTTC.